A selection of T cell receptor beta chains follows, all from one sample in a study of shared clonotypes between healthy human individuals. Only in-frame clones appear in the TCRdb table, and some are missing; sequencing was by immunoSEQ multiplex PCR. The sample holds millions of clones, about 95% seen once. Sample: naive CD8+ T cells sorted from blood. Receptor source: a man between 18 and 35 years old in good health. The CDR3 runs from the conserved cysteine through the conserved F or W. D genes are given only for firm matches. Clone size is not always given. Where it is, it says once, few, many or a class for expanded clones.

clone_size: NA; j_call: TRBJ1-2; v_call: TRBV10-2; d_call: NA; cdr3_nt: TGCGCCAGCAGTGAGTCTGGGCCCCTAATGGGCTACACCTTC; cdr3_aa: CASSESGPLMGYTF
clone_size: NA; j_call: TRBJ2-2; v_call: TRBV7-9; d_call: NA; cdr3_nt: TGTGCCAGCAGCGTACTGGAAGCCACCGGGGAGCTGTTTTTT; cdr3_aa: CASSVLEATGELFF
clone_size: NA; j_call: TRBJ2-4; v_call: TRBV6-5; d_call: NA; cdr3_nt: TGTGCCAGCAGGGACAGAAGAAACATTCAGTACTTC; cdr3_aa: CASRDRRNIQYF
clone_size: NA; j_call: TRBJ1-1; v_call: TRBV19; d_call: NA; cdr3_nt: TGTGCCAGTAGTGAAGGGAGGCTCACTGAAGCTTTCTTT; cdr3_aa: CASSEGRLTEAFF
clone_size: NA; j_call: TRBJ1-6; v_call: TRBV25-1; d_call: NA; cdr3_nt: TGTGCCAGCAGTGAATTGGCAGGGTATGATAATTCACCCCTCCACTTT; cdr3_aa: CASSELAGYDNSPLHF
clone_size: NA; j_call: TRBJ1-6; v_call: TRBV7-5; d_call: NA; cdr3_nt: TGTGCCAGAAGCAGGAGGGACAGCTCCTATAATTCACCCCTCCACTTT; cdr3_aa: CARSRRDSSYNSPLHF
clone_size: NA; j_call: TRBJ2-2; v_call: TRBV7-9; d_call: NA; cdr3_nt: TGTGCCAGCAGCTTACTACGGCAGAACACCGGGGAGCTGTTTTTT; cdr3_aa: CASSLLRQNTGELFF
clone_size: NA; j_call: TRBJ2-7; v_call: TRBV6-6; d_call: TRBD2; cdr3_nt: TGTGCCAGCACCAACGGGGGGGCCTACGAGCAGTACTTC; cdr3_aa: CASTNGGAYEQYF
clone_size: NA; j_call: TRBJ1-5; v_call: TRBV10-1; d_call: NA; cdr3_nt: TGCGCCAGCAGCGAGTTCCCAGGCGATCAGCCCCAGCATTTT; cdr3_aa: CASSEFPGDQPQHF
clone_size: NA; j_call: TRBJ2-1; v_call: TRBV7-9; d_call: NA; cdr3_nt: TGTGCCAGCAGCTTAAATGTGGGTTCCTACAATGAGCAGTTCTTC; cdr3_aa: CASSLNVGSYNEQFF
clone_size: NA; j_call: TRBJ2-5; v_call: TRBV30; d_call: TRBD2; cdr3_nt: TGTGCCTGGGACCCGGGGCTAGCGGGAGTCGGGCAAGAGACCCAGTACTTC; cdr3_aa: CAWDPGLAGVGQETQYF
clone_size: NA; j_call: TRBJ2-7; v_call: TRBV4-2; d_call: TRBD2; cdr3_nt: TGTGCCAGCAGTCCCCTAGCGGGTGCCTCCTACGAGCAGTACTTC; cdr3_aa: CASSPLAGASYEQYF
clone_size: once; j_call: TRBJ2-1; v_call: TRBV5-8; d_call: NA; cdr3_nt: TGTGCCAGCAGCTTGGTAGTAGGGCAGGGGTTCGATGAGCAGTTCTTC; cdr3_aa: CASSLVVGQGFDEQFF
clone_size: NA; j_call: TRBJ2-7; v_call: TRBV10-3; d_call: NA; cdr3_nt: TGTGCCATCGGACTCCGCTACGAGCAGTACTTC; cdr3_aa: CAIGLRYEQYF
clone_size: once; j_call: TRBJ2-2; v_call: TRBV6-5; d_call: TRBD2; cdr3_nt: TGTGCCAGCAAACCCCTAGCGGGAGGCACCGGGGAGCTGTTTTTT; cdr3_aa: CASKPLAGGTGELFF
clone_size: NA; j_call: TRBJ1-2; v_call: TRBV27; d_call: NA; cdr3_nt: TGTGCCAGCACCCTACTACCGGGCCTTAACTATGGCTACACCTTC; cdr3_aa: CASTLLPGLNYGYTF
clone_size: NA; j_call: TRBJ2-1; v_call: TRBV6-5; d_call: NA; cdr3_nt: TGTGCCAGCAGTTACGTCACGGGGGCCAATGAGCAGTTCTTC; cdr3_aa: CASSYVTGANEQFF
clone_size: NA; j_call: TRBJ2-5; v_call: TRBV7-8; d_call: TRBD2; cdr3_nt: TGTGCCAGCAGCTTAGCGGTAGCGGGAGGTGGTGAGACCCAGTACTTC; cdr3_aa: CASSLAVAGGGETQYF
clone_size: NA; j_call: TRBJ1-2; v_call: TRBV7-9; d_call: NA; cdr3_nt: TGTGCCAGCAGCTTAGATCCCCTTAGGGAGGGCCAAGTCCAATATGGCTACACCTTC; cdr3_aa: CASSLDPLREGQVQYGYTF
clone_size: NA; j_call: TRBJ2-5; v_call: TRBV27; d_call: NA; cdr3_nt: TGTGCCAGCAGTGCCTCCCAGGGTCAGGAGACCCAGTACTTC; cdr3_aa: CASSASQGQETQYF
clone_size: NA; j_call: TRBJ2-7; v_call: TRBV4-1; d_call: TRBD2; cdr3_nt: TGCGCCAGCAGCCAAGTGATGGGAGGGAATGACCTGGAGCAGTACTTC; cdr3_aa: CASSQVMGGNDLEQYF
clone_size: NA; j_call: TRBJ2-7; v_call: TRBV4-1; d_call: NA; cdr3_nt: TGCGCCAGCAGCCAAAATGCTCCAGGGTCCTACGAGCAGTACTTC; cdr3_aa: CASSQNAPGSYEQYF
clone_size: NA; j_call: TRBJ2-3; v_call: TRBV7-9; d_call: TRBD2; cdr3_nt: TGTGCCAGCAGCTTATGGCCAGCGGGGGGGCCAAGCACAGATACGCAGTATTTT; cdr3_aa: CASSLWPAGGPSTDTQYF
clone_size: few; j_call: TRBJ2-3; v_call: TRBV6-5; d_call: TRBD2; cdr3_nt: TGTGCCAGCAGGGAGGCTAGCGGGGGTAGAGATACGCAGTATTTT; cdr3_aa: CASREASGGRDTQYF
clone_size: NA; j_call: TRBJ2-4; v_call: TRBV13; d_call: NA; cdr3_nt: TGTGCCAGCAGCCATTTGGGTGAGGGGTCCAAAAACATTCAGTACTTC; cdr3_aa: CASSHLGEGSKNIQYF
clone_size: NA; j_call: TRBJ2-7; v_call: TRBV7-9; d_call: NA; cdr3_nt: TGTGCCAGCAGCTTAGTCGGCTACGAGCAGTACTTC; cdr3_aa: CASSLVGYEQYF
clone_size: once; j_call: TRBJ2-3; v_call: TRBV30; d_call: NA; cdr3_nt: TGTGCCTGGAGTGTTGCGGCAGATACGCAGTATTTT; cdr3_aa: CAWSVAADTQYF
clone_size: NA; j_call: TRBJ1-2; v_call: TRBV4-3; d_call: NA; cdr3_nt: TGCGCCAGCAGCCAAGAGCCGGCGGAGGGGGGCGCCCCCCCCTATGGCTACACCTTC; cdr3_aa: CASSQEPAEGGAPPYGYTF
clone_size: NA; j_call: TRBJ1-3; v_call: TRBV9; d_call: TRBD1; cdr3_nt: TGTGCCAGCAGCGATGACAGGGGTTCTGGAAACACCATATATTTT; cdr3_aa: CASSDDRGSGNTIYF
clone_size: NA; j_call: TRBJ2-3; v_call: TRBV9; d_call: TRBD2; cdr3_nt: TGTGCCAGCAGCACGCGACTAGCGGGAAGCACAGATACGCAGTATTTT; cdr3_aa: CASSTRLAGSTDTQYF
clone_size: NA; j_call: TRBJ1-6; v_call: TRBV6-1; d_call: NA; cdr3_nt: TGTGCCAGCAGTGAAAAGGGCACACCAAATTCACCCCTCCACTTT; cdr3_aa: CASSEKGTPNSPLHF
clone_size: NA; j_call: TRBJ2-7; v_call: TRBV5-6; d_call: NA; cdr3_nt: TGTGCCAGCAGCTTTCAGGCTAGGAGCTCCTACGAGCAGTACTTC; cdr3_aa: CASSFQARSSYEQYF
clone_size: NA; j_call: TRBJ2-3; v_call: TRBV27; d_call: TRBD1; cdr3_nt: TGTGCCACCTTACACAGGGGGCATGGCACAGATACGCAGTATTTT; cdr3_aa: CATLHRGHGTDTQYF
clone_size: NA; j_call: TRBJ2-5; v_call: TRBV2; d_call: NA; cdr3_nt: TGTGCCAGCAGTGAATATATAGGGTCGGAGACCCAGTACTTC; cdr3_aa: CASSEYIGSETQYF
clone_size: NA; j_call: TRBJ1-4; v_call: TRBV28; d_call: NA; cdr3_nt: TGTGCCAGCAGTCTAGGGAGAGGGGGGCGTTACACCAATGAAAAACTGTTTTTT; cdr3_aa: CASSLGRGGRYTNEKLFF
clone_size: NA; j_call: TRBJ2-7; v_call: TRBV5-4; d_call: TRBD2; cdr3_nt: TGTGCCAGCAGCTTGGCCCCTGGACTAGCCGGAGCCTACGAGCAGTACTTC; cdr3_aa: CASSLAPGLAGAYEQYF
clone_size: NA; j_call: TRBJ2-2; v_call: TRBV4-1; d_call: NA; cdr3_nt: TGCGCCAGCAGCCAAGAAGCCTTTCTCACCGGGGAGCTGTTTTTT; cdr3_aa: CASSQEAFLTGELFF
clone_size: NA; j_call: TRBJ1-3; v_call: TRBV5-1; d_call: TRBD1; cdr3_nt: TGCGCCAGCAGCTTGGGACAGGGAGGAAACACCATATATTTT; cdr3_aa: CASSLGQGGNTIYF
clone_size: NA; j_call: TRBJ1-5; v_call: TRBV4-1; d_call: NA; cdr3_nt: TGCGCCAGCAGCCACTATGGGGACGGGGATCAGCCCCAGCATTTT; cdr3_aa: CASSHYGDGDQPQHF
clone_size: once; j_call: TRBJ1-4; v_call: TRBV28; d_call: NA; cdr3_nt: TGTGCCAGCATCCCCGGACAGCCGTCTCGGGAAAAACTGTTTTTT; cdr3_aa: CASIPGQPSREKLFF
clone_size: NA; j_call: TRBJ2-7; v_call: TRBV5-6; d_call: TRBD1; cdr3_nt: TGTGCCAGCAGCTTTGGACAGGGGGCCAACGAGCAGTACTTC; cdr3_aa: CASSFGQGANEQYF
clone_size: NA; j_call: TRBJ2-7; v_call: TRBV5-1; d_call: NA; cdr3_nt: TGCGCCAGCAGCTTCCTAGGGACGGACTACGAGCAGTACTTC; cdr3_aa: CASSFLGTDYEQYF
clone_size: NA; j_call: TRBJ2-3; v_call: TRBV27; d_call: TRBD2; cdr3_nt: TGTGCCAGCAGTTTATTAGGGACTAGCGGGAGTACAGATACGCAGTATTTT; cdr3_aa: CASSLLGTSGSTDTQYF
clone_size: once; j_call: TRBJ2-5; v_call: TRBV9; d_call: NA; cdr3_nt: TGTGCCAGCAGCGTAGGGTCGGGAGTACAAGAGACCCAGTACTTC; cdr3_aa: CASSVGSGVQETQYF
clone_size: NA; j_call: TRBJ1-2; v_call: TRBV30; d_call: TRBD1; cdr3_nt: TGTGCCTGGAACGCTGCTAGCCGGGACAGTGACCTCCGTGGCTACACCTTC; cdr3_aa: CAWNAASRDSDLRGYTF
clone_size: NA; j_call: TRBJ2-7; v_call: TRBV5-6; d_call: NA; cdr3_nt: TGTGCCAGCAGCCCCGACATGGCCTACGAGCAGTACTTC; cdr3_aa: CASSPDMAYEQYF
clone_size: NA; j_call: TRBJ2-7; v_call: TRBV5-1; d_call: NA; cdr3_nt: TGCGCCAGCAGCTTAGGGGTGCTCTACGAGCAGTACTTC; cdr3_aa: CASSLGVLYEQYF
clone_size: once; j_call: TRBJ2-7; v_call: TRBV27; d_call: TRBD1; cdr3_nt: TGTGCCAGCAGCCTACAGGGGGTAACAGGGGAGCAGTACTTC; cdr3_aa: CASSLQGVTGEQYF
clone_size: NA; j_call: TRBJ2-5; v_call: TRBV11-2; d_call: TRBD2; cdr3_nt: TGTGCCAGCAGCTTAGTGGGGGTAGCGGGTCCTCTTAGCGCCCAGTACTTC; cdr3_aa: CASSLVGVAGPLSAQYF
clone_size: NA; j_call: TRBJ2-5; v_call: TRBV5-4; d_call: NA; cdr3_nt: TGTGCCAGCAGCTTGGGTCGGACAGAGACCACCGTTGTGGTCCAGTACTTC; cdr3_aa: CASSLGRTETTVVVQYF
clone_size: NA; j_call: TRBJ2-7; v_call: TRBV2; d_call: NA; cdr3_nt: TGTGCCAGCAGTGATCTCGCCGCTAATCACGAGCAGTACTTC; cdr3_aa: CASSDLAANHEQYF
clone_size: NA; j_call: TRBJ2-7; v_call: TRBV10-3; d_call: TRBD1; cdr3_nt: TGTGCCATCAGTGAACCCTCTTACCGGGACAGGGAGAACGAGCAGTACTTC; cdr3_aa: CAISEPSYRDRENEQYF
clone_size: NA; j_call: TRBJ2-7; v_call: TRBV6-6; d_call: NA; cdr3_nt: TGTGCCAGCGTCTCGGCCAGCGGGTACTACGAGCAGTACTTC; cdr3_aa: CASVSASGYYEQYF
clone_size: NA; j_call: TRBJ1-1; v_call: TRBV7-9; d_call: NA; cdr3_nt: TGTGCCAGCAGCCACGGGACGGAGACTGAAGCTTTCTTT; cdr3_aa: CASSHGTETEAFF
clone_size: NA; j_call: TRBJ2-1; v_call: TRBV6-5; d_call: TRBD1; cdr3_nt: TGTGCCAGCAGGGGACAGGGGACAGTCTACAATGAGCAGTTCTTC; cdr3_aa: CASRGQGTVYNEQFF